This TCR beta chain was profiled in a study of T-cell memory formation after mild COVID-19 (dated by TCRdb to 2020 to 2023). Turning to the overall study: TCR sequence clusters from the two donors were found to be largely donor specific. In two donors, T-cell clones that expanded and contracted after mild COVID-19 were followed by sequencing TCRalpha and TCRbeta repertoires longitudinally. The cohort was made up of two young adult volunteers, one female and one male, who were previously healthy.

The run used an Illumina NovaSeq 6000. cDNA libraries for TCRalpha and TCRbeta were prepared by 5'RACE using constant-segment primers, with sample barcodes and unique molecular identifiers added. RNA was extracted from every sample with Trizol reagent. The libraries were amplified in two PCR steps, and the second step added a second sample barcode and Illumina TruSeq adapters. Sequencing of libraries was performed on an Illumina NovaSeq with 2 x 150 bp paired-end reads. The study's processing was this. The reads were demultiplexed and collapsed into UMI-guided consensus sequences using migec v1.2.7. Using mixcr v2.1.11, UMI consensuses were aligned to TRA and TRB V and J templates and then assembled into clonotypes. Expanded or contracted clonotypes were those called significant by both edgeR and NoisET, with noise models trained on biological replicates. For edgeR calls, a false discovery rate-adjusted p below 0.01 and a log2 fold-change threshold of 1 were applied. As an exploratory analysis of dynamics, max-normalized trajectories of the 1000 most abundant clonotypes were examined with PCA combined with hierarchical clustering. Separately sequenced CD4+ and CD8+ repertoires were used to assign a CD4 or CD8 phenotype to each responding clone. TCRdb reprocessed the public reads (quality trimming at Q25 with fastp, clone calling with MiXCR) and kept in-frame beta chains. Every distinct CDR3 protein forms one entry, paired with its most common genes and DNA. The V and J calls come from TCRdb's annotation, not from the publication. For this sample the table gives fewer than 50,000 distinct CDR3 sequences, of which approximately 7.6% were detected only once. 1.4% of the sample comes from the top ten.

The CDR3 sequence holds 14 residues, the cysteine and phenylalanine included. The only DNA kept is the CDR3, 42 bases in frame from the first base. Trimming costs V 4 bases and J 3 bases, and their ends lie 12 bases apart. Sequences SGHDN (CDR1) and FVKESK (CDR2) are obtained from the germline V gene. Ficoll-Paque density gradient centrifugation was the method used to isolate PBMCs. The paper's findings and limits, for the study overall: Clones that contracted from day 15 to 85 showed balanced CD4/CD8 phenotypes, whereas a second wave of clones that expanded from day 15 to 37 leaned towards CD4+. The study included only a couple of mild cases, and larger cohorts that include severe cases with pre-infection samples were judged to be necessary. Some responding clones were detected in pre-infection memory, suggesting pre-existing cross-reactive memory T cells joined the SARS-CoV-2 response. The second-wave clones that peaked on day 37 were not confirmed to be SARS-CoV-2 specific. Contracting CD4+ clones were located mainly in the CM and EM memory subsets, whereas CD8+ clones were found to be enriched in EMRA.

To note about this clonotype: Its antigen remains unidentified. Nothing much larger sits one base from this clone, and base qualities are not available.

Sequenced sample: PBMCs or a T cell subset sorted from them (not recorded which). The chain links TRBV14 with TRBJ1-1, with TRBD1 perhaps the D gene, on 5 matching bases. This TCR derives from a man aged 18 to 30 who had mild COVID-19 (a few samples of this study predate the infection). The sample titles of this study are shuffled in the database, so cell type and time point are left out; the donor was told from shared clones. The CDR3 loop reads CASSLVGGDTEAFF. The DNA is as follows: TGTGCCAGCAGCCTCGTTGGAGGGGACACTGAAGCTTTCTTT.